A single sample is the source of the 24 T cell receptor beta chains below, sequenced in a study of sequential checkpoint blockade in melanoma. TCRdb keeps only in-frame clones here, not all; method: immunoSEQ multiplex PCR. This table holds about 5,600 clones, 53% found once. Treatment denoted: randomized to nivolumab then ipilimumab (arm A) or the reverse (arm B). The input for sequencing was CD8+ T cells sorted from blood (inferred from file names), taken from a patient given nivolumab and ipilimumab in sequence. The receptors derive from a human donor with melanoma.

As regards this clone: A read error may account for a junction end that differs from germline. This CDR3 reads CATFALDNERFF. In DNA form, the CDR3 reads TGTGCCACCTTCGCCTTGGACAATGAGCGGTTCTTC. V is TRBV6-1 and J is TRBJ2-1; TRBD1 might be the D (5 bases). Germline CDR1 MNHNS, CDR2 SASEGT. The CDR3 contains 12 residues.

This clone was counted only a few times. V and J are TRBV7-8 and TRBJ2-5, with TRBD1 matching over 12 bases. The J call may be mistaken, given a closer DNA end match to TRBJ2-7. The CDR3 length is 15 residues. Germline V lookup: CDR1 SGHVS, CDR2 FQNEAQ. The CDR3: CASSPSGTGGIEQYF. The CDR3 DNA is TGTGCCAGCAGCCCATCCGGGACAGGGGGCATCGAGCAGTACTTC.

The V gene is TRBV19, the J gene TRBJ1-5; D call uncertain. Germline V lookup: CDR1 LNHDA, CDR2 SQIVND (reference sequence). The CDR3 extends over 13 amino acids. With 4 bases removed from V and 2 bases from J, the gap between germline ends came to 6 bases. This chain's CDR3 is CASSTPGNQPQHF. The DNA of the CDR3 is TGTGCCAGTAGTACCCCTGGCAATCAGCCCCAGCATTTT. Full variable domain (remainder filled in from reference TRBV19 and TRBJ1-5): DGGITQSPKYLFRKEGQNVTLSCEQNLNHDAMYWYRQDPGQGLRLIYYSQIVNDFQKGDIAEGYSVSREKKESFPLTVTSAQKNPTAFYLCASSTPGNQPQHFGDGTRLSIL.

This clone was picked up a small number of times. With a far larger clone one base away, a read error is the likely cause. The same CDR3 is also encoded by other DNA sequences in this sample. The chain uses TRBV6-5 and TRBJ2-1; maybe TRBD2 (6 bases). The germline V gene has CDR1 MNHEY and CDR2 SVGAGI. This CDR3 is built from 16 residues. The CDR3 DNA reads TGTGCCAGCAGTTACTCCGGGGGTTCATCCTACAATGAACAGTTCTTC. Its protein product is CASSYSGGSSYNEQFF.

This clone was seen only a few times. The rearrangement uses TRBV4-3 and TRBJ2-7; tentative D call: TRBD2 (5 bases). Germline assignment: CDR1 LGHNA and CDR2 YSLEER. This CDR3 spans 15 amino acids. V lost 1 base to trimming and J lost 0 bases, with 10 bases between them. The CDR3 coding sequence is TGCGCCAGCAGCCAAGTCAGCGGAAGCTCCTACGAGCAGTACTTC. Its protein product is CASSQVSGSSYEQYF.

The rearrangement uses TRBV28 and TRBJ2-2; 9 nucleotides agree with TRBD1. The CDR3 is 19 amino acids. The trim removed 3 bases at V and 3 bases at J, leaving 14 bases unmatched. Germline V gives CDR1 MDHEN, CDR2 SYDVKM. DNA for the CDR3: TGTGCCAGCAGTTTCCCTCCAAGCCCGGGACAGGGTGACACCGGGGAGCTGTTTTTT. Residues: CASSFPPSPGQGDTGELFF.

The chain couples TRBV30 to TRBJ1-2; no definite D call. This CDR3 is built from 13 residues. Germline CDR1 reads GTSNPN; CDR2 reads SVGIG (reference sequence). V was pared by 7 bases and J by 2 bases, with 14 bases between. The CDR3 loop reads CALPVLGNYGYTF. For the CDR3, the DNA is TGTGCCTTGCCGGTACTGGGCAACTATGGCTACACCTTC.

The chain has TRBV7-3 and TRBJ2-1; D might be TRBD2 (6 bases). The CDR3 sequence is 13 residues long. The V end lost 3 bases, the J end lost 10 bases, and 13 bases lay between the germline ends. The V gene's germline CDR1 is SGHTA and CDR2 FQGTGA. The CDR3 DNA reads TGTGCCAGCAGCTTTGGGTCACGGGGGGAGCAGTTCTTC. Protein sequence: CASSFGSRGEQFF.

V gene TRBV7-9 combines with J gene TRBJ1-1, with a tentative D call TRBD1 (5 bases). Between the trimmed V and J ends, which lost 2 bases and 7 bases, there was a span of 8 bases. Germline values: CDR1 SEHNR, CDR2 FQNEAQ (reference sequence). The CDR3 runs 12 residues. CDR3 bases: TGTGCCAGCAGCTTAATTGACAGTGAAGCTTTCTTT. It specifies CASSLIDSEAFF. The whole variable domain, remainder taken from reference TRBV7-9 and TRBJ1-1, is DTGVSQNPRHKITKRGQNVTFRCDPISEHNRLYWYRQTLGQGPEFLTYFQNEAQLEKSRLLSDRFSAERPKGSFSTLEIQRTEQGDSAMYLCASSLIDSEAFFGQGTRLTVV.

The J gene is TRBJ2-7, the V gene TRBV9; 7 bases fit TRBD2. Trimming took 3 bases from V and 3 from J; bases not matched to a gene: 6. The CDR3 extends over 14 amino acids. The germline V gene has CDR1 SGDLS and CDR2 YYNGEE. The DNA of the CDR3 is TGTGCCAGCAGCGGTAGCGGGTGGGGCTACGAGCAGTACTTC. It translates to CASSGSGWGYEQYF.

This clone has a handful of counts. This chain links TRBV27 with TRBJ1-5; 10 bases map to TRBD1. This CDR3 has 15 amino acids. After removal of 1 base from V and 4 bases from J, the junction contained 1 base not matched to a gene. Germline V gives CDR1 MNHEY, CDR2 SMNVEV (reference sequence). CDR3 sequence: CASSLWGQGNQPQHF. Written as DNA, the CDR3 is TGTGCCAGCAGTTTATGGGGACAGGGGAATCAGCCCCAGCATTTT.

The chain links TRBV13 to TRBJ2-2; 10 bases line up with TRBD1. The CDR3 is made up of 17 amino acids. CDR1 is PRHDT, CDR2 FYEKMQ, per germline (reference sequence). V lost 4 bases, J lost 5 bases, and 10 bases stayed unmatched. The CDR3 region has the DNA TGTGCCAGCAGCTCCACCCGGGACAGGGGATGGACCGGGGAGCTGTTTTTT. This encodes CASSSTRDRGWTGELFF.

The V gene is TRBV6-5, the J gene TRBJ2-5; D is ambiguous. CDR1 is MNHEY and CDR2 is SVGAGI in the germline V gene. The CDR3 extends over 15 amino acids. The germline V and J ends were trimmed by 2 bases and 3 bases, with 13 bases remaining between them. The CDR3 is CASSYGVGGKETQYF. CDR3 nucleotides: TGTGCCAGCAGTTACGGTGTCGGCGGCAAAGAGACCCAGTACTTC.

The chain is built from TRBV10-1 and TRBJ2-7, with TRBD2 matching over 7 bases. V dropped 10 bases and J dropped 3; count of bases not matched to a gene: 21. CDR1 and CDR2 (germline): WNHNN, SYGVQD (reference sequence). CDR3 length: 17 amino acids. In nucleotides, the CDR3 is TGCGCCAACCGGGACTATTGTCGGTTACTCCCCTGCTACGAGCAGTACTTC. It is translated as CANRDYCRLLPCYEQYF.

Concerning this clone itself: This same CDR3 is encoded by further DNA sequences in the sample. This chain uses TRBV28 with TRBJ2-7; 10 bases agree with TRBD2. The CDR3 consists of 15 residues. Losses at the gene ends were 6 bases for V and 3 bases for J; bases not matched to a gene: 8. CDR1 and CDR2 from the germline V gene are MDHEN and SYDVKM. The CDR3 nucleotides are TGTGCCAGCAGACGGACTAGCGGCCGGGTCTACGAGCAGTACTTC. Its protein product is CASRRTSGRVYEQYF.

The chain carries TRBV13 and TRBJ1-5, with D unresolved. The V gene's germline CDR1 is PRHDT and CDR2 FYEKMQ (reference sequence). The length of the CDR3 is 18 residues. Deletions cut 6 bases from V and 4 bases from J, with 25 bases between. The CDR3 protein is CASSYLYTAGSRNQPQHF. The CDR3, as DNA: TGTGCCAGCAGTTACCTATACACGGCGGGGAGTAGAAATCAGCCCCAGCATTTT. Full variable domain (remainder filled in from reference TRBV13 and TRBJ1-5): AAGVIQSPRHLIKEKRETATLKCYPIPRHDTVYWYQQGPGQDPQFLISFYEKMQSDKGSIPDRFSAQQFSDYHSELNMSSLELGDSALYFCASSYLYTAGSRNQPQHFGDGTRLSIL.

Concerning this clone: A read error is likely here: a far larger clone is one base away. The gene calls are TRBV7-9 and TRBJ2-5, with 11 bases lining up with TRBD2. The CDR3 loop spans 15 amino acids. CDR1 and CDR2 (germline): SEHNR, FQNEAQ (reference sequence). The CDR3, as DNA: TGTGCCAGCAGTTCTAGCGGGGGGTCCAAGGAGATCCAGTACTTC. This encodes CASSSSGGSKEIQYF.

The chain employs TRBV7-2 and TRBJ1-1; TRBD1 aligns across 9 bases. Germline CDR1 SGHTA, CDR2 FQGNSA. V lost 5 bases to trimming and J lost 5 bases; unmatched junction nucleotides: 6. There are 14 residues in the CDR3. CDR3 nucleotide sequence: TGTGCCAGCAGCCCCCGGGACAGGGTTACTGAAGCTTTCTTT. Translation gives CASSPRDRVTEAFF. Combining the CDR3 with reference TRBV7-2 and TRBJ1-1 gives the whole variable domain GAGVSQSPSNKVTEKGKDVELRCDPISGHTALYWYRQSLGQGLEFLIYFQGNSAPDKSGLPSDRFSAERTGGSVSTLTIQRTQQEDSAVYLCASSPRDRVTEAFFGQGTRLTVV.

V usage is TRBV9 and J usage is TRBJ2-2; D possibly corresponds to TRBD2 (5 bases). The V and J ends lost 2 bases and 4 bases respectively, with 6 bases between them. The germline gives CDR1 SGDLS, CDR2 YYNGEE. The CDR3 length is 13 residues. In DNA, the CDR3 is TGTGCCAGCAGCGTGGACTTCACCGGGGAGCTGTTTTTT. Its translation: CASSVDFTGELFF. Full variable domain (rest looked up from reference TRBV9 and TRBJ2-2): DSGVTQTPKHLITATGQRVTLRCSPRSGDLSVYWYQQSLDQGLQFLIQYYNGEERAKGNILERFSAQQFPDLHSELNLSSLELGDSALYFCASSVDFTGELFFGEGSRLTVL.

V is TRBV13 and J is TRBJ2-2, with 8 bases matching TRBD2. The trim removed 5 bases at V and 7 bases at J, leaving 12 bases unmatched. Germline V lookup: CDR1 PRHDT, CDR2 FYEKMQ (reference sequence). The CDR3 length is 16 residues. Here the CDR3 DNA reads TGTGCCAGCAGCCTTTCGGGAGGGCCTTATGACGGGGAGCTGTTTTTT. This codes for CASSLSGGPYDGELFF.

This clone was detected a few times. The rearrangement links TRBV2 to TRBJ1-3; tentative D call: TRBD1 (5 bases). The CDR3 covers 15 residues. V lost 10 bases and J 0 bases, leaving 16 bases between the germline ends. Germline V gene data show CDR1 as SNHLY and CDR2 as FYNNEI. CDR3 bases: TGTGCCACCTCAGCAGGGCAGTCCTCTGGAAACACCATATATTTT. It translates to CATSAGQSSGNTIYF.

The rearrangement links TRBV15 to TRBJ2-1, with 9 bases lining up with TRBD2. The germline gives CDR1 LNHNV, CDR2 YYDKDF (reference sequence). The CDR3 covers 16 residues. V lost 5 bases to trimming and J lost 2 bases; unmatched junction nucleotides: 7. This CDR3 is CATSRTAGGTYNEQFF. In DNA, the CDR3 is TGTGCCACCAGCCGGACAGCGGGGGGTACCTACAATGAGCAGTTCTTC.

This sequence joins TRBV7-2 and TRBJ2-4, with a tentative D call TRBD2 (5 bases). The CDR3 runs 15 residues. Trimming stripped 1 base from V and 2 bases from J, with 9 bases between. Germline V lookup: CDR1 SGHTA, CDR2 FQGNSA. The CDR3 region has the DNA TGTGCCAGCAGCTTAGGCGCGGGCACCAAAAACATTCAGTACTTC. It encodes CASSLGAGTKNIQYF. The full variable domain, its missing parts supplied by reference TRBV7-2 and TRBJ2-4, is GAGVSQSPSNKVTEKGKDVELRCDPISGHTALYWYRQSLGQGLEFLIYFQGNSAPDKSGLPSDRFSAERTGGSVSTLTIQRTQQEDSAVYLCASSLGAGTKNIQYFGAGTRLSVL.

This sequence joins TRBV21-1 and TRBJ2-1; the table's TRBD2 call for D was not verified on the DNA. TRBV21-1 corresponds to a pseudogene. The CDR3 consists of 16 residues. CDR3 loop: CADPPRTSGSYNEQFF. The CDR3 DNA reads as TGTGCCGACCCCCCTCGGACTAGCGGCTCCTACAATGAGCAGTTCTTC.